Sequencing of this T cell receptor beta chain was carried out in a study of T cell responses to AZD1222 COVID-19 vaccine. In regard to this clone: Its target is not known.

Broader study findings: The donor cohort was predominantly white British with a female majority, and clonal diversity may have been underestimated. Among vaccine-associated CD4 TCRs, coverage spanned spike, with dominance at 160-218 and 743-854.

This CDR3 region has 13 residues. CDR1 is MDHEN, CDR2 SYDVKM, per germline. Trimming stripped 3 bases from V and 6 bases from J, with 8 bases between. Using immunoSEQ multiplex PCR, the repertoire was profiled, and TCRdb retains in-frame clones only, with some absent. The sample holds about 180,000 clones; 90% to 95% are singletons and the top ten take under 2%. The sequencing used peripheral blood, collected 28 days after the second AZD1222 dose. This clonotype originated in an adult who received the AZD1222 COVID-19 vaccine. The V and J genes are TRBV28 and TRBJ1-4, with D possibly TRBD1 on 6 matching bases. The CDR3 DNA reads as TGTGCCAGCAGTTTCCGGACAGATGAAAAACTGTTTTTT. It encodes CASSFRTDEKLFF.